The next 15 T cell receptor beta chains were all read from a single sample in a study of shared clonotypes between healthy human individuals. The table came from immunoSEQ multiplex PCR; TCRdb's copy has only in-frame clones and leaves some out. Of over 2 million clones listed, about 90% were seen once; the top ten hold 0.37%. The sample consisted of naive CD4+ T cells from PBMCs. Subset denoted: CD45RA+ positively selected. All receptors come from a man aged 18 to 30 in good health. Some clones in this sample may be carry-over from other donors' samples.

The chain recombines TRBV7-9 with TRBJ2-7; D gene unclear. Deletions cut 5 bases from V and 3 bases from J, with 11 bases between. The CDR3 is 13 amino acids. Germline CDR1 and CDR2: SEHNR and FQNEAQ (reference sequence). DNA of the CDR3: TGTGCCAGCAGCCCCATGGGCGGCTACGAGCAGTACTTC. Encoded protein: CASSPMGGYEQYF.

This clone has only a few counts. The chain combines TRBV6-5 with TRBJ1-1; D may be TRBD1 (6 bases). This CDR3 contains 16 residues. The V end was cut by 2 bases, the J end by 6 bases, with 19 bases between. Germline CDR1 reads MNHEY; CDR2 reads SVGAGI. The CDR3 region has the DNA TGTGCCAGCAGTTACAAGCCACAGGGAAGGGTTTCTGAAGCTTTCTTT. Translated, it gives CASSYKPQGRVSEAFF.

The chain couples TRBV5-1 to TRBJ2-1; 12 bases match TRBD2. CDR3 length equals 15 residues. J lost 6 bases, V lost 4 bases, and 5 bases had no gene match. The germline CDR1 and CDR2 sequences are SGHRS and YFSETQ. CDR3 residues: CASSLSSGRANEQFF. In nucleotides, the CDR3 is TGCGCCAGCAGCCTTTCTAGCGGGAGGGCCAATGAGCAGTTCTTC.

The chain's CDR3 is CASSFLPGQGYHEQYF. For the CDR3, the DNA is TGTGCCAGCAGCTTCCTACCGGGACAGGGCTACCACGAGCAGTACTTC. The V and J genes are TRBV5-6 and TRBJ2-7, with 9 bases matching TRBD1. Germline V gene data show CDR1 as SGHDT and CDR2 as YYEEEE. The CDR3 has 16 amino acids. V gave up 2 bases and J gave up 5 bases; unmatched junction bases: 11.

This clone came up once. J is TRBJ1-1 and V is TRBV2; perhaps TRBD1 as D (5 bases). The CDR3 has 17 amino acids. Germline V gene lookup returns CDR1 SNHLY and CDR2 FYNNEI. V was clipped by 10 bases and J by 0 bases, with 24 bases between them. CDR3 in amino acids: CATEFWGRRDLNTEAFF. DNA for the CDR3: TGTGCCACCGAGTTCTGGGGTCGGAGGGACCTGAACACTGAAGCTTTCTTT.

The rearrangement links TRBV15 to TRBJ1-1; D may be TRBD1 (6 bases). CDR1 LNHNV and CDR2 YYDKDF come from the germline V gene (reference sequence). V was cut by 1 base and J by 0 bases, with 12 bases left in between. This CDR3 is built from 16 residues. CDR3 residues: CATSRGQVSMNTEAFF. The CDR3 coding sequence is TGTGCCACCAGCAGAGGACAGGTCTCCATGAACACTGAAGCTTTCTTT.

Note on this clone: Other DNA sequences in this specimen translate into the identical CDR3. The CDR3: CASSTTGNYGYTF. The CDR3 coding sequence is TGTGCCAGCAGTACGACAGGGAACTATGGCTACACCTTC. This chain uses TRBV28 with TRBJ1-2; 7 bases match TRBD1. The V gene end was trimmed by 5 bases and the J gene end by 2 bases; junction bases not matched to a gene: 2. The CDR3 has 13 amino acids. CDR1 is MDHEN and CDR2 is SYDVKM in the germline V gene.

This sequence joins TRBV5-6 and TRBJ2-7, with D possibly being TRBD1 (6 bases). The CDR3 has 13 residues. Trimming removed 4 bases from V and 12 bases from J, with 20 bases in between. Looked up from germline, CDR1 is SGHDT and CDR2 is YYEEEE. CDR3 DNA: TGTGCCAGCAGCGCGAGCCCCCAGGGGCCTGGGTACTTC. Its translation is CASSASPQGPGYF.

In DNA form, the CDR3 reads TGTGCCAGCAGCCCGGCAGGACAATACTCCTACGAGCAGTACTTC. Translating it yields CASSPAGQYSYEQYF. The chain joins TRBV7-3 to TRBJ2-7, with D maybe TRBD1 (5 bases). The germline V gene has CDR1 SGHTA and CDR2 FQGTGA. The CDR3 loop spans 15 amino acids. Trimming shortened V by 5 bases and J by 0 bases, and 14 bases separated the two germline ends. The variable domain in full, completed from reference TRBV7-3 and TRBJ2-7, reads GAGVSQTPSNKVTEKGKYVELRCDPISGHTALYWYRQSLGQGPEFLIYFQGTGAADDSGLPNDRFFAVRPEGSVSTLKIQRTERGDSAVYLCASSPAGQYSYEQYFGPGTRLTVT.

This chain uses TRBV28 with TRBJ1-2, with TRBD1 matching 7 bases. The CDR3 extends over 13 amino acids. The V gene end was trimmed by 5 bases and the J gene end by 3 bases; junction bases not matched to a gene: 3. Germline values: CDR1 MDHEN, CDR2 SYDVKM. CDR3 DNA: TGTGCCAGCAGTCAAGGGACAGACTATGGCTACACCTTC. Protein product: CASSQGTDYGYTF.

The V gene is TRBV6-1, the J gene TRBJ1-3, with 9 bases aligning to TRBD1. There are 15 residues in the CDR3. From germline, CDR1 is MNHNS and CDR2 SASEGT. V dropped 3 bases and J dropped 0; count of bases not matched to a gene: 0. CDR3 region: CASSEGQGSGNTIYF. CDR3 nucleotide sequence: TGTGCCAGCAGTGAGGGACAGGGCTCTGGAAACACCATATATTTT.

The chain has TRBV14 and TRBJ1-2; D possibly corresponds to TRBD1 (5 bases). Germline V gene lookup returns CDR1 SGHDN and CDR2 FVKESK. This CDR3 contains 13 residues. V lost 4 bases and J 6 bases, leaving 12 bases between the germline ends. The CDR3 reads CASSRQLMDGYTF. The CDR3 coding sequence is TGTGCCAGCAGCCGACAGCTTATGGATGGCTACACCTTC.

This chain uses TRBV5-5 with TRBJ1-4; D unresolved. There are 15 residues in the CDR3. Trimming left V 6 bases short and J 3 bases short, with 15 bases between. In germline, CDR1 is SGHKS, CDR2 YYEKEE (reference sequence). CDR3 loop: CASNPWRDPNEKLFF. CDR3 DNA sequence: TGTGCCAGCAACCCTTGGAGGGATCCTAATGAAAAACTGTTTTTT.

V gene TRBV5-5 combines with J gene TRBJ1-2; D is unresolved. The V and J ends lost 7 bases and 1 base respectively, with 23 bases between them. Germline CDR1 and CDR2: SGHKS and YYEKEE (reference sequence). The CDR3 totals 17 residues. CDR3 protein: CASALPAAPRLNYGYTF. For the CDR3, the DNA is TGTGCCAGCGCCCTCCCTGCCGCCCCTAGACTTAACTATGGCTACACCTTC.

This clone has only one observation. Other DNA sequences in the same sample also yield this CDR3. In DNA, the CDR3 is TGTGCCAGCAGCTTAAACAGCCACAATGAGCAGTTCTTC. This translates into CASSLNSHNEQFF. The rearrangement uses TRBV7-2 and TRBJ2-1; D is unresolved. Trimming left V 2 bases short and J 5 bases short, with 7 bases between. This CDR3 is 13 amino acids long. CDR1 SGHTA and CDR2 FQGNSA come from the germline V gene.